This entry concerns a single T cell receptor (beta chain). Its recognized antigen is unknown. No much larger clone is present one base from it, and per-base qualities are unavailable. From the second PCR step on, the TCR alpha and beta chain libraries were amplified in separate reactions. To determine each donor's CMV status, fresh PBMCs were stimulated overnight with CMV viral lysate, and IFNgamma production from CD4+ T cells was then assessed. Using Miltenyi beads, CD4 T cells were first positively selected, and CD8 T cells were then positively selected from the CD4-negative fraction. Cells were stained for CD3, CD4, CD8, CD45RA, CD27 and a live/dead dye and were sorted on a BD Aria II into four subsets based on CD45RA and CD27. Blood was obtained from a few healthy volunteers, and the blood from each volunteer was fractionated into CD4 and CD8 T cells and subsequently into four differentiation subsets. Approximately 0.11 L of peripheral blood was drawn per donor, and PBMC were isolated by Ficoll-Paque PLUS density-gradient centrifugation. After sorting, cells were lysed in RLT buffer, RNA was extracted using a Qiagen RNeasy kit, and the extracted RNA was stored at -80 degrees C.

The CDR3 has 15 amino acids, counting the end cysteine and phenylalanine. The sequence is cut down to CDR3 DNA, 45 bases in frame from base 1. CDR1 and CDR2, looked up from the germline V gene, are SGHTA and FQGNSA. After removal of 5 bases from V and 0 bases from J, the junction retains 6 bases not matched to a gene. This sample was included in a study of naive and memory T cell subsets (dated by TCRdb to the late 2010s). Background on the whole study: An open-source, UMI-based TCR alpha and beta sequencing pipeline was applied to sorted naive and memory peripheral blood T cell subsets. Complete agreement was observed between the functional CMV T cell responses and the IgG serology results. RNA was DNase-treated and reverse transcribed with TCR constant-region primers, mostly using SuperScript III. Beyond this particular receptor, the publication reports: TCR abundance followed a power law with an exponent that was different for naive and memory subsets but consistent across the three individuals. In both CD4 and CD8 cells, going from naive through CM, EM and EMRA, the Gini index went up while Shannon and inverse Simpson diversity went down. Each clonotype was defined as a single alpha or beta chain sequence rather than as a paired alpha/beta receptor. RNA-based TCR counts may be affected by expression changes linked to T cell activation and differentiation. No ground truth was available to validate the repertoire findings for the naive and memory subsets. After error correction, only a single occurrence was seen for over 90% of naive TCR sequences, so much steeper abundance distributions were produced than in memory subsets.

Library generation was performed with UMI-ligation and nested PCR. The beta constant-region primer was an equimolar mix of two oligonucleotides covering both TRBC1 and TRBC2. A single-stranded oligonucleotide carrying the SP2 primer and a 12-nucleotide UMI was ligated to the 3' end of the cDNA by T4 RNA ligase 1. The ligated cDNA went through four rounds of PCR with nested alpha and beta constant-region primers together with the SP2 primer. Incubation of the ligation reaction was carried out at 16 degrees C for roughly 19-25 hours. PCR2 was typically performed as a SYBR Green qPCR and was stopped at a predetermined threshold so that over-amplification was prevented. Every purification after the first one was done using Agencourt AMPure XP magnetic beads. Libraries were quantified by Qubit and checked on a TapeStation, where a main peak was expected near 650 bp. Sequencing of the pooled libraries was done on an Illumina MiSeq using v2 2x251 paired-end kits, which typically yielded roughly 0.95-2.3 million reads per sample. Each sample library was pooled at approximately 3.6 nM, and roughly 4.5-7.5% PhiX was included to improve cluster recognition. Concerning the study's data processing: FASTQ reads processed by Demultiplexor were assigned V and J genes by Decombinator through tag matching that tolerated a single base-pair mismatch. UMIs were used by Collapsinator to correct both sequencing errors and frequency errors arising from PCR heterogeneity. TCRs were translated and CDR3s were extracted from the conserved cysteine to the FGXG phenylalanine by CDR3Translator, with non-productive sequences being flagged. Gini, Shannon entropy and inverse Simpson indices were computed after subsampling the repertoires to the same number of UMI-defined TCRs. Within the linear range, a power law was fitted to clonotype abundance distributions using maximum likelihood. For one naive CD8 sample, the pipeline and MIGEC produced similar UMI counts, unique TCR numbers and clonal distributions. A set of under 8,500 CMV-associated CDR3 sequences, compiled from VDJdb and a published dataset, was used to search the repertoires. TCRdb trimmed the raw reads at Q25, called clones with MiXCR and kept productive beta chains. One record per CDR3 amino acid sequence lists the most common genes and DNA. The authors' filters were not applied to this entry. The sample has tens of thousands of distinct CDR3 sequences on record, over 10% of them singletons. The top ten clones comprise about 0.9% of the sample.

The sequence was collected from a human donor in good health. The sequenced sample consisted of central memory CD4+ T cells from blood. The cell subset or site label of this sample denotes: central memory, CD45RA- CD27+. The rearrangement combines TRBV7-2 with TRBJ1-1, with 7 bases in between that match TRBD1. The CDR3 is CASSPTTGMNTEAFF. The DNA is TGTGCCAGCAGCCCCACGACAGGGATGAACACTGAAGCTTTCTTT.